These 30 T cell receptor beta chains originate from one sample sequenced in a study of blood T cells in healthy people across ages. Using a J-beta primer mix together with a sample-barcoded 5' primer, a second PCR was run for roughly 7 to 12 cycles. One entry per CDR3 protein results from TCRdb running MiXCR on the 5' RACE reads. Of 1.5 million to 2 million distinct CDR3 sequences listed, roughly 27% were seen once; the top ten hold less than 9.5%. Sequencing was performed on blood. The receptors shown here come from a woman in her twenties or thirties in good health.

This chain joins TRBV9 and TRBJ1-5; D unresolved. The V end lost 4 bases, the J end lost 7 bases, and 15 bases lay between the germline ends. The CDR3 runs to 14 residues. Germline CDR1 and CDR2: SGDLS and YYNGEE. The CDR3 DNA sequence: TGTGCCAGCAGCCCTAGGGCGTCGGGGCAGCCCCAGCATTTT. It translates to CASSPRASGQPQHF.

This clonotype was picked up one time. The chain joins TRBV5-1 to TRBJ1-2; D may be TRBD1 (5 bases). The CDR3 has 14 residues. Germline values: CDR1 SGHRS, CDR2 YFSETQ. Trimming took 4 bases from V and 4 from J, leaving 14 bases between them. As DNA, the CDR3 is TGCGCCAGCAGCGGAGGGGACGCCGGCTATGGCTACACCTTC. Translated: CASSGGDAGYGYTF.

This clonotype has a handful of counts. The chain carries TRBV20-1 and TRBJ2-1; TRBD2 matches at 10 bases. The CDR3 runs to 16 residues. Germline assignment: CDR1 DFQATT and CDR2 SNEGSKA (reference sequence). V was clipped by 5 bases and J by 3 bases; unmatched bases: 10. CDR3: CSAVNSRLAGYNEQFF. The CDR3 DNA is TGCAGTGCTGTCAACTCAAGACTAGCGGGCTACAATGAGCAGTTCTTC.

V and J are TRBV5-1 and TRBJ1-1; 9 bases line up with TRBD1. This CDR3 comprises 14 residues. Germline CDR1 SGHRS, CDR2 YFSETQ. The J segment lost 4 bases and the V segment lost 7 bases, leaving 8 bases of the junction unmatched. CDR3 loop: CASGMDRGGTEAFF. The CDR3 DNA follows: TGCGCCAGCGGCATGGACAGGGGCGGCACTGAAGCTTTCTTT.

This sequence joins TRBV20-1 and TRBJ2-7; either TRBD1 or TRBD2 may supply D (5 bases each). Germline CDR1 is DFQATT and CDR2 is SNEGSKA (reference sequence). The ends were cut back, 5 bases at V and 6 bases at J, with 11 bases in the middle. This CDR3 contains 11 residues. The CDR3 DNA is TGCAGTGCTTACTCAGGGACCGAGCAGTACTTC. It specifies CSAYSGTEQYF.

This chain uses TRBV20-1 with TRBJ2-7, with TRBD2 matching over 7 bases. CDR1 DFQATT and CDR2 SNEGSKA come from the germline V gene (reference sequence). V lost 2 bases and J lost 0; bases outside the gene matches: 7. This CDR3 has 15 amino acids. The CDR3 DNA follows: TGCAGTGCTAGATTTCCGGGAGGATACTCCTACGAGCAGTACTTC. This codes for CSARFPGGYSYEQYF.

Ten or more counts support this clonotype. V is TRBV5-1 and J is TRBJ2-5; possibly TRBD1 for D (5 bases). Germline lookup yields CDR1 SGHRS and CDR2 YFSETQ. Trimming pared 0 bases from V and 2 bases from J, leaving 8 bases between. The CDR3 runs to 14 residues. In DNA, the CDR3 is TGCGCCAGCAGCTTGGGACAGCAACAAGAGACCCAGTACTTC. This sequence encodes CASSLGQQQETQYF.

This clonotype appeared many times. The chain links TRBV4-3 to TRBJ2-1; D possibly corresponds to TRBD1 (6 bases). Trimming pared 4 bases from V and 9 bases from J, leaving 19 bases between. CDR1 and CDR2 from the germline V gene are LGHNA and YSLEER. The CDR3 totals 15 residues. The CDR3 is CASSPAQGGRGEQFF. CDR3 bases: TGCGCCAGCAGCCCCGCACAGGGCGGACGGGGTGAGCAGTTCTTC.

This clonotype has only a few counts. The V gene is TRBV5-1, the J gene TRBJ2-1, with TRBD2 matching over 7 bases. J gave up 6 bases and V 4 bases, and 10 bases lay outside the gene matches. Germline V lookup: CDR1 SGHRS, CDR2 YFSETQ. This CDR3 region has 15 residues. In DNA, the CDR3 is TGCGCCAGCAGCGTAGCGGGCTCGTATGGCAATGAGCAGTTCTTC. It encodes CASSVAGSYGNEQFF.

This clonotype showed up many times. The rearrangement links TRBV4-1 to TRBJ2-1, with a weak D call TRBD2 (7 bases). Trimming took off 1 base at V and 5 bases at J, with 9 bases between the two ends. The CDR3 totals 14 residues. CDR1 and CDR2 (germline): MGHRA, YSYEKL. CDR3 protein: CASSQVGGHNEQFF. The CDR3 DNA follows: TGCGCCAGCAGCCAAGTGGGGGGGCACAATGAGCAGTTCTTC.

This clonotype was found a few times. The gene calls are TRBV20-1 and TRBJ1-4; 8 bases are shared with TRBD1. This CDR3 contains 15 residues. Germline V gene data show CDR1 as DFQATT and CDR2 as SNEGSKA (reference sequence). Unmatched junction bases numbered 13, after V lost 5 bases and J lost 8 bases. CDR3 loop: CSAGLLTGVEEKLFF. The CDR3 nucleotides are TGCAGTGCTGGCCTATTGACAGGGGTGGAAGAAAAACTGTTTTTT.

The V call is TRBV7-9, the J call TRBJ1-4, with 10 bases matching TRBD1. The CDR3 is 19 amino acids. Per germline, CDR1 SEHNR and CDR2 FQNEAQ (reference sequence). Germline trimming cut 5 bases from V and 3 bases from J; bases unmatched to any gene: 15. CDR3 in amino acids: CASSPPPGQGRSPNEKLFF. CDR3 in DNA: TGTGCCAGCAGCCCTCCCCCGGGACAGGGGCGGTCGCCTAATGAAAAACTGTTTTTT. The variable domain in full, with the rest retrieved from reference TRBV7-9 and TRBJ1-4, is DTGVSQNPRHKITKRGQNVTFRCDPISEHNRLYWYRQTLGQGPEFLTYFQNEAQLEKSRLLSDRFSAERPKGSFSTLEIQRTEQGDSAMYLCASSPPPGQGRSPNEKLFFGSGTQLSVL.

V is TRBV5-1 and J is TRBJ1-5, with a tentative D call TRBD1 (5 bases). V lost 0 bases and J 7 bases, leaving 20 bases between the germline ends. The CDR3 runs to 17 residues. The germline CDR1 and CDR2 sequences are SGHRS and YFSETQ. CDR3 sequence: CASSLVPSGGLRQPQHF. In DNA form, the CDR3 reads TGCGCCAGCAGCTTGGTTCCGTCCGGGGGACTTCGACAGCCCCAGCATTTT.

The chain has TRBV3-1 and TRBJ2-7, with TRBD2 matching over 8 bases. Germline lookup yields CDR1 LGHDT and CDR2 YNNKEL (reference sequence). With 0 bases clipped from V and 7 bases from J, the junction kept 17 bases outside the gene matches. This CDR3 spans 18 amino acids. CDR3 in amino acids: CASSQDIGKRGLEVEQYF. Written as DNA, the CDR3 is TGTGCCAGCAGCCAAGATATTGGGAAGCGGGGGCTTGAGGTTGAGCAGTACTTC.

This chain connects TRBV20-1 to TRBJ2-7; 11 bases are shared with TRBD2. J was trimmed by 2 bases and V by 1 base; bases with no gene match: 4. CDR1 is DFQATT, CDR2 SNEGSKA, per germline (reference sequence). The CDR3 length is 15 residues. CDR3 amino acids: CSARAGSGRAYEQYF. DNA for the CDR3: TGCAGTGCTAGAGCTGGTAGCGGGAGGGCCTACGAGCAGTACTTC.

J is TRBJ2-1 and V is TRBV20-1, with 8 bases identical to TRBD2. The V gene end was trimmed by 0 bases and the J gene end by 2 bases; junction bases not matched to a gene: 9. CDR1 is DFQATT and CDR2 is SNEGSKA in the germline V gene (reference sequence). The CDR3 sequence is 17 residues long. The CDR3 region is CSAREEGSGGPYNEQFF. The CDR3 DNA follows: TGCAGTGCTAGAGAGGAGGGAAGCGGGGGACCCTACAATGAGCAGTTCTTC.

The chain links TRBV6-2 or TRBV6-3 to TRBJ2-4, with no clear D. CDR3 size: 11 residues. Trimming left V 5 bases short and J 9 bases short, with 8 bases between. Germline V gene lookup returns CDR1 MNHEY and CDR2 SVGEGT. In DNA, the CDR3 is TGTGCCAGCAGTCAACACCGCATTCAGTACTTC. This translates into CASSQHRIQYF.

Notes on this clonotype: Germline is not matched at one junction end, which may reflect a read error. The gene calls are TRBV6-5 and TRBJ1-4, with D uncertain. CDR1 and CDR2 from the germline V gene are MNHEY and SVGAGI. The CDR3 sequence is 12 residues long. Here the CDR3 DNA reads TGTGCCTGCAGAGCCCCGGCTAATATCCTGTTTTTT. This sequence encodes CACRAPANILFF.

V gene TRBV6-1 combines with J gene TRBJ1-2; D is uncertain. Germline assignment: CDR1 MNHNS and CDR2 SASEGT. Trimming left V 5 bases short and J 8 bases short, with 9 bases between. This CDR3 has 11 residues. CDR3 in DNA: TGTGCCAGCAGTTCTCCTTGGGGCTACACCTTC. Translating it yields CASSSPWGYTF.

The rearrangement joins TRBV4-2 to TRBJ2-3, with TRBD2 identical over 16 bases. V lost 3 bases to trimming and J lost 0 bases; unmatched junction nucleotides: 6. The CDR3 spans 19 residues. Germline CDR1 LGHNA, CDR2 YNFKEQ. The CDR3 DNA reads TGTGCCAGCAGCCAGACCGGGACTAGCGGGAGGGATAGCACAGATACGCAGTATTTT. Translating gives CASSQTGTSGRDSTDTQYF.

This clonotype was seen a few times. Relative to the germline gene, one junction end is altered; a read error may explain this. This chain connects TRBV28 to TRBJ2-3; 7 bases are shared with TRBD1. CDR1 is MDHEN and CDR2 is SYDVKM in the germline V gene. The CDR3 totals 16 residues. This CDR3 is CANSSRTGGKSDTQYF. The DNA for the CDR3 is TGTGCCAACAGTTCCAGGACAGGTGGAAAATCCGATACGCAGTATTTT.

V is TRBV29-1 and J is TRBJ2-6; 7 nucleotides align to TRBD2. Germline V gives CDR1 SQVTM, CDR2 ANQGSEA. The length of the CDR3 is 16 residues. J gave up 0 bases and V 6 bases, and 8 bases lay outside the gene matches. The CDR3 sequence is CSVRRGTASGANVLTF. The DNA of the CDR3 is TGCAGCGTACGGCGGGGGACGGCCTCTGGGGCCAACGTCCTGACTTTC.

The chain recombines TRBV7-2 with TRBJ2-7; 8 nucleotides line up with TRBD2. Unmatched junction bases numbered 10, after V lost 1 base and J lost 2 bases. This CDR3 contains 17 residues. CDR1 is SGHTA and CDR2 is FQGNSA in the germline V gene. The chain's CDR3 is CASSLERGAGDPYEQYF. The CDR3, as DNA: TGTGCCAGCAGCTTAGAAAGGGGAGCGGGGGACCCCTACGAGCAGTACTTC.

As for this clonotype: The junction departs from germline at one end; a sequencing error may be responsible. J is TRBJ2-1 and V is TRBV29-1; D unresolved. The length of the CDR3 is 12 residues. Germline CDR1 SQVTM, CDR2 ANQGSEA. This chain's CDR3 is CSGEDWGNEQFF. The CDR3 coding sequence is TGCAGCGGTGAAGATTGGGGCAATGAGCAGTTCTTC.

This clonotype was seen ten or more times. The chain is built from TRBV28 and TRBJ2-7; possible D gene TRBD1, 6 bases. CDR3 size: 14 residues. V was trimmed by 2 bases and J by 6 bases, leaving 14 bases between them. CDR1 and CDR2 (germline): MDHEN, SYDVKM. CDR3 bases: TGTGCCAGCAGTTTACGTGGGGTAGGGGGCGAGCAGTACTTC. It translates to CASSLRGVGGEQYF.

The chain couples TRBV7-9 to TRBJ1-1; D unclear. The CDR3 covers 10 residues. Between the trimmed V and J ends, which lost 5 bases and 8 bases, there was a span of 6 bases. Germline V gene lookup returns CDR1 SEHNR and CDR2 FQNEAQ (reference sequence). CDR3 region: CASSIPEAFF. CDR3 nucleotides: TGTGCCAGCAGCATCCCCGAAGCTTTCTTT.

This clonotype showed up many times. CDR3 amino acids: CASSLRTSGVTDTQYF. CDR3 sequence (DNA): TGCGCCAGCAGCCTCCGGACTAGCGGGGTCACAGATACGCAGTATTTT. The chain carries TRBV4-1 and TRBJ2-3; 12 bases agree with TRBD2. With 4 bases clipped from V and 2 bases from J, the junction kept 4 bases outside the gene matches. Germline loops: CDR1 MGHRA, CDR2 YSYEKL. CDR3 length: 16 amino acids.

CDR3 nucleotides: TGTGCCAGCAGTTACTCGGCAGGGGGCAAACAGGCTTTCTTT. Protein sequence: CASSYSAGGKQAFF. This chain uses TRBV6-5 with TRBJ1-1; 8 nucleotides match TRBD1. The CDR3 is 14 residues long. The V segment lost 0 bases and the J segment 11 bases; nucleotides outside the gene matches: 8. Germline values: CDR1 MNHEY, CDR2 SVGAGI.

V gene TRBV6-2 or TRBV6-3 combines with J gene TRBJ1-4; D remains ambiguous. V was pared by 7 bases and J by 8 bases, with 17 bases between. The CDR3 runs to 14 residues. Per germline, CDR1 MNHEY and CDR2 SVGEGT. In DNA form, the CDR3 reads TGTGCCAGCAAAGGTGGAACGGACGGAGAAAAACTGTTTTTT. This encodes CASKGGTDGEKLFF.

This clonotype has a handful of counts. CDR3 sequence: CASSGRVSFGETQYF. The DNA of the CDR3 is TGCGCCAGCAGCGGCCGGGTCTCCTTCGGAGAGACCCAGTACTTC. This chain connects TRBV5-1 to TRBJ2-5; D call uncertain. The V end lost 4 bases, the J end lost 4 bases, and 17 bases lay between the germline ends. Germline V lookup: CDR1 SGHRS, CDR2 YFSETQ. The CDR3 spans 15 residues.